Here is one TCR beta chain with its context. Its matching antigen is unknown. The sample is drawn from a study of regulatory T cells in long-lasting Graves disease. The study, taken as a whole, reports: With persistent disease, TRBV28, TRBJ1-2 and TRBJ2-5 were the favored segments.

According to the study, TCR beta libraries were built with iRepertoire HTBI primers and CDR3-region Arm-PCR. Per the original methods: The samples yielded roughly 60 TRBV and 14 TRBJ segments. TCRdb reanalysed the multiplex PCR reads using MiXCR and keeps one entry per CDR3 protein. Clone size and V and J calls follow TCRdb, not the original study. This table holds just over 600,000 distinct CDR3 sequences, about 16% found once. The V end was cut by 5 bases, the J end by 3 bases, with 9 bases between. Germline CDR1 and CDR2: SGHRS and YFSETQ. The CDR3 loop spans 12 amino acids. Time point specified: newly diagnosed GD, antithyroid drugs for less than 3 months. RNA from PBMCs was the source of the TCR library. American Thyroid Association guidelines were used to diagnose Graves' disease. This sample was shared with a second study, whose subject was T cells in Graves' hyperthyroidism and ophthalmopathy. That work contributes: A first-round RT-PCR of the TCR CDR3 used the HTBI primer set.

This receptor was obtained from a woman in her twenties or thirties with Graves disease. The input for sequencing was peripheral blood mononuclear cells (PBMCs), taken at new diagnosis, from a patient treated with antithyroid drugs. The chain is built from TRBV5-1 and TRBJ2-7; TRBD2 might be the D (5 bases). The CDR3 here is CASRAERYEQYF. In DNA, the CDR3 is TGCGCCAGCAGAGCGGAGCGCTACGAGCAGTACTTC.